The following is a T cell receptor (beta chain) sequence with its context. This sample was taken from a study of cytomegalovirus exposure and HLA in healthy donors. The PCR used 60 Vbeta and 13 Jbeta primers. Sequenced by immunoSEQ multiplex PCR; TCRdb stores in-frame clones only, minus some. Among roughly 120,000 clones, less than 80% were seen once, and the ten largest hold around 9.7%. This CDR3 has 17 amino acids. Trimming cost V 0 bases and J 5 bases; bases outside gene matches: 7. Germline CDR1 SGHDN, CDR2 FVKESK. The chain couples TRBV14 to TRBJ2-3; 11 bases agree with TRBD1. The sequence derives from a middle-aged woman in good health and CMV-seropositive. The sample consisted of PBMCs. The CDR3 DNA reads TGTGCCAGCAGCCAAGAAGGGGACAGGGGGATTCTAGATACGCAGTATTTT. Translation gives CASSQEGDRGILDTQYF.